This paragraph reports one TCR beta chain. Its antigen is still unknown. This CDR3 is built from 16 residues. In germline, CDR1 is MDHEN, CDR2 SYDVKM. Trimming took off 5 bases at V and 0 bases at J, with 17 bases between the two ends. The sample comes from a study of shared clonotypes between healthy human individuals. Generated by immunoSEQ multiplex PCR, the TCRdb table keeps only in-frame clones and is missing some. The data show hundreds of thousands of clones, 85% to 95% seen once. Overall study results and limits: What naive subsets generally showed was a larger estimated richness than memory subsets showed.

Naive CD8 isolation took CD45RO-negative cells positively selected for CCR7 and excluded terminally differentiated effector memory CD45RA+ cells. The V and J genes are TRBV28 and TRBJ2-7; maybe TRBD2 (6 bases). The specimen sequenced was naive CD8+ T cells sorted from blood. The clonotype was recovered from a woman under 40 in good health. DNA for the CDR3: TGTGCCAGCAGTCCTTCACGGGAGAACTACTCCTACGAGCAGTACTTC. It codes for CASSPSRENYSYEQYF.